One sample yielded the 19 T cell receptor beta chains listed below, sequenced in a study of glioma-infiltrating T cells after dendritic cell vaccination. Produced via immunoSEQ multiplex PCR; TCRdb's table is partial and in-frame only. The repertoire includes about 92,000 clones, over 75% of them detected once, and about 15% sits in the top ten. The material sequenced was blood, taken before dendritic cell vaccination. These receptors all come from a human donor with glioblastoma.

The sample holds one count of this clone. This CDR3 is CASSYQGSPTDTQYF. The CDR3 coding sequence is TGTGCCAGCAGTTATCAGGGGTCCCCCACAGATACGCAGTATTTT. The chain recombines TRBV6-5 with TRBJ2-3; maybe TRBD1 (6 bases). The CDR3 has 15 amino acids. CDR1 and CDR2 from the germline V gene are MNHEY and SVGAGI. V was pared by 3 bases and J by 2 bases, with 12 bases between.

The J gene is TRBJ2-7, the V gene TRBV6-5; 8 nucleotides align to TRBD1. Germline V gives CDR1 MNHEY, CDR2 SVGAGI. The J segment lost 5 bases and the V segment lost 0 bases, leaving 9 bases of the junction unmatched. The CDR3 is 16 residues long. The CDR3, as DNA: TGTGCCAGCAGTTACTCTTTTTCAGGGGGCCAAAACGAGCAGTACTTC. Translating it yields CASSYSFSGGQNEQYF.

The chain has TRBV6-5 and TRBJ1-5; D may be TRBD1 (6 bases). The germline V and J ends were trimmed by 6 bases and 3 bases, with 15 bases remaining between them. The CDR3 covers 15 residues. Germline V gene data show CDR1 as MNHEY and CDR2 as SVGAGI. In nucleotides, the CDR3 is TGTGCCAGCAGCGACAGGTTCCCCCTCAATCAGCCCCAGCATTTT. This gives the protein CASSDRFPLNQPQHF.

The gene calls are TRBV2 and TRBJ2-3; 12 bases are shared with TRBD2. Trimming cost V 4 bases and J 4 bases; bases outside gene matches: 6. The CDR3 covers 16 residues. Germline V gene data show CDR1 as SNHLY and CDR2 as FYNNEI. The DNA for the CDR3 is TGTGCCAGCAGTGGGAGACTAGCGGGAGATGCAGATACGCAGTATTTT. Its protein is CASSGRLAGDADTQYF.

The rearrangement uses TRBV5-1 and TRBJ1-3; 7 positions match TRBD1. This CDR3 is 15 amino acids long. V lost 1 base, J lost 4 bases, and 5 bases stayed unmatched. Germline CDR1 reads SGHRS; CDR2 reads YFSETQ. CDR3 coding DNA: TGCGCCAGCAGCTTGCACAGGGGTTCGGGAAACACCATATATTTT. Its protein product is CASSLHRGSGNTIYF. The complete variable domain, with remaining parts taken from reference TRBV5-1 and TRBJ1-3, reads KAGVTQTPRYLIKTRGQQVTLSCSPISGHRSVSWYQQTPGQGLQFLFEYFSETQRNKGNFPGRFSGRQFSNSRSEMNVSTLELGDSALYLCASSLHRGSGNTIYFGEGSWLTVV.

The V call is TRBV6-5, the J call TRBJ2-7, with D maybe TRBD2 (6 bases). V was pared by 2 bases and J by 8 bases, with 7 bases between. The CDR3 contains 11 residues. Germline CDR1 is MNHEY and CDR2 is SVGAGI. The CDR3 loop is CASSYAGQQYF. As DNA, the CDR3 is TGTGCCAGCAGTTACGCGGGACAGCAGTACTTC.

This rearrangement joins TRBV4-2 to TRBJ1-4; 10 bases are shared with TRBD1. CDR3 length: 16 residues. Germline V gives CDR1 LGHNA, CDR2 YNFKEQ. J lost 2 bases, V lost 3 bases, and 3 bases had no gene match. The CDR3: CASSQTGGLTNEKLFF. The CDR3 nucleotides are TGTGCCAGCAGCCAGACAGGGGGCCTTACTAATGAAAAACTGTTTTTT.

V gene TRBV7-9 combines with J gene TRBJ1-5, with a weak D call TRBD1 (5 bases). This CDR3 contains 15 residues. Germline loops: CDR1 SEHNR, CDR2 FQNEAQ (reference sequence). The V end lost 5 bases, the J end lost 7 bases, and 18 bases lay between the germline ends. The CDR3 coding sequence is TGTGCCAGCAGCCCCAACCTCGGGGGTGACCAGCCCCAGCATTTT. Translated: CASSPNLGGDQPQHF.

In this sample, this clone turned up once. The chain is built from TRBV6-6 and TRBJ2-4; D is possibly TRBD1 (6 bases). Germline CDR1 is MNHNY and CDR2 is SVGAGI (reference sequence). The CDR3 sequence is 14 residues long. The V gene lost 6 bases and the J gene lost 5 bases, with 14 bases spanning the gap. The CDR3: CASSLRTEENIQYF. CDR3 nucleotides: TGTGCCAGCAGCCTCCGGACAGAGGAAAACATTCAGTACTTC.

The chain combines TRBV6-5 with TRBJ1-2, with TRBD1 as a possible D gene (5 bases). Per germline, CDR1 MNHEY and CDR2 SVGAGI. This CDR3 has 14 amino acids. Trimming left V 3 bases short and J 3 bases short, with 11 bases between. CDR3 sequence: CASSYRGSDYGYTF. CDR3 bases: TGTGCCAGCAGTTATAGGGGATCGGACTATGGCTACACCTTC.

J is TRBJ2-1 and V is TRBV7-3; D might be TRBD1 (5 bases). Trimming removed 2 bases from V and 8 bases from J, with 10 bases in between. Germline-derived CDR1 and CDR2 are SGHTA and FQGTGA. The CDR3 covers 13 residues. Here the CDR3 reads CASSLETVYEQFF. CDR3 bases: TGTGCCAGCAGCTTAGAGACAGTTTATGAGCAGTTCTTC. Drawing the rest from reference TRBV7-3 and TRBJ2-1, the complete variable domain is GAGVSQTPSNKVTEKGKYVELRCDPISGHTALYWYRQSLGQGPEFLIYFQGTGAADDSGLPNDRFFAVRPEGSVSTLKIQRTERGDSAVYLCASSLETVYEQFFGPGTRLTVL.

The genes are TRBV6-1 and TRBJ2-5, with 8 bases that match TRBD2. Trimming at V came to 10 bases and at J to 4 bases, leaving 14 bases not matched to a gene. The CDR3 sequence is 15 residues long. The germline V gene encodes CDR1 MNHNS and CDR2 SASEGT. The CDR3, as DNA: TGTGCCATCGCGATGGCAAGCGGGAGTCCAGAGACCCAGTACTTC. It specifies CAIAMASGSPETQYF.

The CDR3 DNA sequence: TGTGCCAGCAGTCCATTGGCGGGACCCTCCTACGAGCAGTACTTC. Its translation is CASSPLAGPSYEQYF. This chain links TRBV7-3 with TRBJ2-7; tentative D call: TRBD2 (6 bases). Trimming removed 6 bases from V and 0 bases from J, with 15 bases in between. The V gene's germline CDR1 is SGHTA and CDR2 FQGTGA. The CDR3 has 15 amino acids. Full variable domain (outside the CDR3, taken from reference TRBV7-3 and TRBJ2-7): GAGVSQTPSNKVTEKGKYVELRCDPISGHTALYWYRQSLGQGPEFLIYFQGTGAADDSGLPNDRFFAVRPEGSVSTLKIQRTERGDSAVYLCASSPLAGPSYEQYFGPGTRLTVT.

V and J are TRBV9 and TRBJ1-5; D unclear. Germline CDR1 is SGDLS and CDR2 is YYNGEE. V was pared by 4 bases and J by 0 bases, with 8 bases between. This CDR3 comprises 14 residues. The CDR3 reads CASSPRDSNQPQHF. CDR3 coding DNA: TGTGCCAGCAGCCCACGGGATAGCAATCAGCCCCAGCATTTT. The full variable domain, with the rest looked up from reference TRBV9 and TRBJ1-5, is DSGVTQTPKHLITATGQRVTLRCSPRSGDLSVYWYQQSLDQGLQFLIQYYNGEERAKGNILERFSAQQFPDLHSELNLSSLELGDSALYFCASSPRDSNQPQHFGDGTRLSIL.

This chain joins TRBV5-1 and TRBJ2-1; 12 nucleotides line up with TRBD2. The CDR3 covers 14 residues. Germline CDR1 reads SGHRS; CDR2 reads YFSETQ. V dropped 3 bases and J dropped 6; count of bases not matched to a gene: 1. The CDR3 DNA reads TGCGCCAGCAGCTGGACTAGCGGGACCAATGAGCAGTTCTTC. Protein product: CASSWTSGTNEQFF.

The chain links TRBV15 to TRBJ2-7; 11 nucleotides match TRBD1. Germline V CDR1 and CDR2: LNHNV, YYDKDF (reference sequence). The CDR3 totals 14 residues. With 5 bases clipped from V and 6 bases from J, the junction kept 6 bases outside the gene matches. This CDR3 reads CATSRGQGVGEQYF. DNA for the CDR3: TGTGCCACCAGCCGGGGACAGGGGGTCGGCGAGCAGTACTTC.

The chain is built from TRBV19 and TRBJ1-2; D ambiguous. The germline V gene encodes CDR1 LNHDA and CDR2 SQIVND (reference sequence). The CDR3 spans 13 residues. V was shortened by 8 bases and J by 4 bases, with 14 bases between the two germline ends. The CDR3 loop is CASRSRGGYGYTF. In DNA form, the CDR3 reads TGTGCCAGTCGATCGAGAGGTGGCTATGGCTACACCTTC.

The rearrangement uses TRBV19 and TRBJ1-5, with no clear D. V was shortened by 4 bases and J by 0 bases, with 10 bases between the two germline ends. The CDR3 sequence is 15 residues long. Germline V gives CDR1 LNHDA, CDR2 SQIVND (reference sequence). The CDR3 DNA reads TGTGCCAGTAGTACAACAGCTTATAGCAATCAGCCCCAGCATTTT. Amino acids: CASSTTAYSNQPQHF.

V usage is TRBV7-2 and J usage is TRBJ1-2; TRBD1 might be the D (5 bases). Looked up from germline, CDR1 is SGHTA and CDR2 is FQGNSA. V dropped 5 bases and J dropped 5 bases, with 9 bases sitting between them. The CDR3 is 12 amino acids. CDR3 nucleotides: TGTGCCAGCAGCCCCAGGGCGTATGGCTACACCTTC. Protein sequence: CASSPRAYGYTF.